The text below deals with one T cell receptor (beta chain). The antigen is unknown. Sequencing of cultured CD4+ T cell DNA used the Oncomine TCR Beta short-read assay. TCRdb re-derived calls from the PCR reads in MiXCR, one entry per CDR3 protein. Altogether about 20,000 distinct CDR3 sequences are present, 50% being singletons, with the ten largest covering roughly 6.2%. The sample comes from a study of vaccination and CD4 T cells after COVID-19. Treatment described: 10-day PBMC culture with coronavirus spike peptide pools or control peptides (ViraFEST assay). This CDR3 region has 16 residues. Trimming removed 0 bases from V and 5 bases from J; junction bases left unmatched: 8. Germline V lookup: CDR1 SGHNT, CDR2 YYREEE (reference sequence).

What was sequenced was CD4+ T cells from blood, cultured in vitro. The TCR comes from a human donor who had recovered from COVID-19. The chain recombines TRBV5-4 with TRBJ2-5; TRBD1 agrees at 9 bases. The CDR3 nucleotides read TGTGCCAGCAGCTTGGGGAGGGGACAGGGTTTTGAGACCCAGTACTTC. This translates into CASSLGRGQGFETQYF.